This TCR beta chain was obtained from a study of blood T cell repertoires in COVID-19. This CDR3 comprises 15 residues. The V end was cut by 3 bases, the J end by 8 bases, with 19 bases between. In germline, CDR1 is LNHDA, CDR2 SQIVND (reference sequence). In the authors' methods: Estimates of nucleated cell counts were drawn from the amplification of reference gene primers. Some clones are missing from TCRdb's copy, which holds only in-frame ones; the method was immunoSEQ multiplex PCR. V and J calls plus clone size are reproduced from that table; the DNA served to infer D and trimming. The data hold roughly 410,000 clones, with 70% to 90% observed a single time. Seattle patients were enrolled during active infection and followed longitudinally.

The sequencing sample was made of peripheral blood. This TCR was sampled from a woman aged 55 to 70 with COVID-19, enrolled during active disease. V gene TRBV19 combines with J gene TRBJ1-2; tentative D call: TRBD1 (5 bases). DNA for the CDR3: TGTGCCAGTAGTATGTCGGCCGTGGGAGGGGTCGGCTACACCTTC. As protein: CASSMSAVGGVGYTF. The complete variable domain, with remaining parts taken from reference TRBV19 and TRBJ1-2, reads DGGITQSPKYLFRKEGQNVTLSCEQNLNHDAMYWYRQDPGQGLRLIYYSQIVNDFQKGDIAEGYSVSREKKESFPLTVTSAQKNPTAFYLCASSMSAVGGVGYTFGSGTRLTVV.